Below are 25 T cell receptor beta chains sequenced from a single sample in a study of T cell responses to AZD1222 COVID-19 vaccine. The repertoire was sequenced with immunoSEQ multiplex PCR; TCRdb's copy has only in-frame clones and lacks some. In the table there are 120,000 or so clones, 92% of which are singletons. Sequences were derived from peripheral blood, sampled on day 0 of AZD1222 vaccination. These receptors were collected from an adult in good health.

V gene TRBV5-1 combines with J gene TRBJ2-2; the D is unclear. The CDR3 spans 12 residues. V lost 5 bases, J lost 3 bases, and 5 bases lay in between. Germline CDR1 is SGHRS and CDR2 is YFSETQ. CDR3 in amino acids: CASSEDTGELFF. The CDR3 DNA is TGCGCCAGCAGTGAGGACACCGGGGAGCTGTTTTTT.

The chain recombines TRBV7-9 with TRBJ2-7; D call uncertain. Trimming pared 2 bases from V and 2 bases from J, leaving 7 bases between. CDR1 and CDR2 from the germline V gene are SEHNR and FQNEAQ (reference sequence). The CDR3 has 13 amino acids. The CDR3 bases are TGTGCCAGCAGCTTACCAGCAGCCTACGAGCAGTACTTC. Protein product: CASSLPAAYEQYF.

The chain links TRBV13 to TRBJ1-1; 7 nucleotides line up with TRBD1. There are 19 residues in the CDR3. V lost 5 bases, J lost 5 bases, and 23 bases stayed unmatched. Germline CDR1 PRHDT, CDR2 FYEKMQ (reference sequence). CDR3 sequence (DNA): TGTGCCAGCAGCCCCCTAATAGACAGGGTGTCGGGTTGGGGAACTGAAGCTTTCTTT. Translated: CASSPLIDRVSGWGTEAFF.

V gene TRBV19 combines with J gene TRBJ2-1, with TRBD2 matching 10 bases. This CDR3 spans 15 amino acids. In germline, CDR1 is LNHDA, CDR2 SQIVND (reference sequence). V gave up 7 bases and J gave up 3 bases; unmatched junction bases: 6. This CDR3 is CASTETSGFYNEQFF. The CDR3, as DNA: TGTGCCAGTACCGAGACTAGCGGGTTCTACAATGAGCAGTTCTTC.

V is TRBV18 and J is TRBJ1-1; 8 bases are shared with TRBD1. The CDR3 has 16 amino acids. V lost 4 bases to trimming and J lost 5 bases; unmatched junction nucleotides: 12. Germline CDR1 reads KGHSH; CDR2 reads LQKENI. The CDR3 loop reads CASSQNRQGSGTEAFF. The DNA of the CDR3 is TGTGCCAGCTCACAAAACAGACAGGGGTCGGGGACTGAAGCTTTCTTT.

The chain has TRBV29-1 and TRBJ1-1; the D gene is possibly TRBD1 (5 bases). The V gene lost 3 bases and the J gene lost 6 bases, with 8 bases spanning the gap. Germline V gene sequence: CDR1 SQVTM, CDR2 ANQGSEA. The CDR3 length is 11 residues. The CDR3 spells CSVDAGPEAFF. CDR3 sequence (DNA): TGCAGCGTTGACGCAGGGCCTGAAGCTTTCTTT.

The chain uses TRBV7-2 and TRBJ2-3, with TRBD2 matching over 7 bases. The germline CDR1 and CDR2 sequences are SGHTA and FQGNSA. The trim removed 1 base at V and 1 base at J, leaving 2 bases unmatched. The CDR3 loop spans 15 amino acids. CDR3: CASSLGLAGTDTQYF. DNA for the CDR3: TGTGCCAGCAGCTTAGGGCTAGCGGGCACAGATACGCAGTATTTT.

Written as DNA, the CDR3 is TGCGCCAGCAGCCAAGATTTCCGGCGGGAGTTCACAGATACGCAGTATTTT. Translation gives CASSQDFRREFTDTQYF. The chain couples TRBV4-3 to TRBJ2-3; 7 bases are a match to TRBD2. The germline gives CDR1 LGHNA, CDR2 YSLEER. This CDR3 comprises 17 residues. V gave up 0 bases and J gave up 2 bases; unmatched junction bases: 8.

This clone was found once. The chain recombines TRBV19 with TRBJ2-7, with a tentative D call TRBD1 (5 bases). V gave up 7 bases and J gave up 4 bases, with 26 bases separating them. The germline V gene has CDR1 LNHDA and CDR2 SQIVND (reference sequence). The CDR3 consists of 17 residues. The CDR3 sequence: CASTALSQVGEDYEQYF. DNA of the CDR3: TGTGCCAGTACCGCCCTGTCACAGGTCGGAGAGGATTACGAGCAGTACTTC.

This clone was observed once. The V gene is TRBV30, the J gene TRBJ1-4, with D possibly being TRBD1 (5 bases). The CDR3 spans 13 residues. Per the germline V gene, CDR1 is GTSNPN and CDR2 is SVGIG (reference sequence). Trimming took 7 bases from V and 8 from J, leaving 17 bases between them. The CDR3 sequence: CASRRDKGEKLFF. The CDR3 DNA sequence: TGTGCCTCTAGACGGGATAAGGGGGAAAAACTGTTTTTT.

The chain recombines TRBV10-2 with TRBJ2-5; TRBD2 matches 15 bases. The CDR3 loop spans 19 amino acids. V dropped 4 bases and J dropped 2; count of bases not matched to a gene: 11. Germline loops: CDR1 WSHSY, CDR2 SAAADI. This CDR3 is CASSGFPGLAGGPQETQYF. DNA for the CDR3: TGCGCCAGCAGTGGTTTCCCGGGACTAGCGGGGGGTCCTCAAGAGACCCAGTACTTC.

J is TRBJ2-5 and V is TRBV10-2; no clear D. CDR1 and CDR2 from the germline V gene are WSHSY and SAAADI. V lost 7 bases and J lost 3, with 9 bases in between. This CDR3 contains 12 residues. As DNA, the CDR3 is TGCGCCAGCACGGCATCCGAAGAGACCCAGTACTTC. Translating gives CASTASEETQYF.

The V and J genes are TRBV6-2 or TRBV6-3 and TRBJ2-3; D remains ambiguous. V was pared by 2 bases and J by 6 bases, with 12 bases between. There are 14 residues in the CDR3. CDR1 and CDR2 from the germline V gene are MNHEY and SVGEGT. CDR3 in amino acids: CASSYVADGDTQYF. In DNA form, the CDR3 reads TGTGCCAGCAGTTACGTGGCAGATGGGGATACGCAGTATTTT.

V is TRBV2 and J is TRBJ1-2, with D perhaps TRBD1 (6 bases). Trimming removed 5 bases at V and 3 bases at J, with 10 bases between. There are 13 residues in the CDR3. Germline V gives CDR1 SNHLY, CDR2 FYNNEI. This CDR3 reads CASSRQADYGYTF. The CDR3 DNA sequence: TGTGCCAGCAGTCGACAGGCCGACTATGGCTACACCTTC.

The genes are TRBV11-3 and TRBJ2-1, with TRBD2 matching over 9 bases. The CDR3 has 14 residues. V lost 5 bases, J lost 10 bases, and 9 bases stayed unmatched. Looked up from germline, CDR1 is SGHNT and CDR2 is YENEEA. This CDR3 reads CASSRASGRHEQFF. The CDR3, as DNA: TGTGCCAGCAGCCGTGCGAGCGGGAGGCACGAGCAGTTCTTC. The entire variable domain, with the rest obtained from reference TRBV11-3 and TRBJ2-1, is as follows: EAGVVQSPRYKIIEKKQPVAFWCNPISGHNTLYWYLQNLGQGPELLIRYENEEAVDDSQLPKDRFSAERLKGVDSTLKIQPAELGDSAVYLCASSRASGRHEQFFGPGTRLTVL.

CDR3 region: CASNHSPGYLFDQPQHF. In DNA form, the CDR3 reads TGTGCCAGTAACCACTCCCCAGGGTATTTGTTCGATCAGCCCCAGCATTTT. This chain joins TRBV19 and TRBJ1-5, with D possibly matching TRBD1 (5 bases). The germline CDR1 and CDR2 sequences are LNHDA and SQIVND (reference sequence). V was shortened by 7 bases and J by 5 bases, with 24 bases between the two germline ends. The CDR3 consists of 17 residues.

The CDR3 is CASSYSRQGYTEAFF. CDR3 coding DNA: TGTGCCAGCAGTTACTCGAGACAGGGGTACACTGAAGCTTTCTTT. V is TRBV6-5 and J is TRBJ1-1; the match to TRBD1 covers 8 bases. CDR1 and CDR2 from the germline V gene are MNHEY and SVGAGI. V lost 0 bases and J lost 3; bases outside the gene matches: 3. This CDR3 is 15 amino acids long.

The CDR3 DNA follows: TGTGCCAGCAGCGTAGGTGGGGAAAGCTACGAGCAGTACTTC. Protein product: CASSVGGESYEQYF. The rearrangement links TRBV9 to TRBJ2-7; D is uncertain. This CDR3 region has 14 residues. The V end lost 0 bases, the J end lost 3 bases, and 10 bases lay between the germline ends. Per the germline V gene, CDR1 is SGDLS and CDR2 is YYNGEE.

The rearrangement links TRBV19 to TRBJ2-1; no reliable D call. The CDR3 runs 14 residues. Germline CDR1 is LNHDA and CDR2 is SQIVND (reference sequence). Trimming left V 7 bases short and J 8 bases short, with 18 bases between. CDR3: CASTQTPLTDEQFF. The CDR3 nucleotides are TGTGCCAGTACACAGACCCCTCTCACCGATGAGCAGTTCTTC.

The chain combines TRBV7-2 with TRBJ1-2; tentatively, D is TRBD1 (5 bases). From germline, CDR1 is SGHTA and CDR2 FQGNSA. The CDR3 covers 15 residues. V was pared by 1 base and J by 4 bases, with 13 bases between. The CDR3 sequence: CASSLGDGGTYGYTF. CDR3 nucleotide sequence: TGTGCCAGCAGCTTAGGGGACGGGGGGACCTATGGCTACACCTTC.

V is TRBV11-2 and J is TRBJ2-6; D is unclear. The CDR3 is made up of 14 amino acids. With 1 base removed from V and 0 bases from J, the gap between germline ends came to 1 base. Germline V gives CDR1 SGHAT, CDR2 FQNNGV. CDR3 protein: CASSLASGANVLTF. CDR3 nucleotide sequence: TGTGCCAGCAGCTTAGCCTCTGGGGCCAACGTCCTGACTTTC.

CDR3 bases: TGCGCCAGCAGCTTGGCTCCTGTCGGGGGCGGCGAGACCCAGTACTTC. Protein: CASSLAPVGGGETQYF. This chain links TRBV5-1 with TRBJ2-5, with D perhaps TRBD1 or TRBD2 (6 bases each). V was clipped by 0 bases and J by 5 bases, with 17 bases between them. The CDR3 totals 16 residues. Germline CDR1 is SGHRS and CDR2 is YFSETQ.

The chain is built from TRBV2 and TRBJ1-6; weak D call: TRBD1 (5 bases). Trimming removed 6 bases from V and 6 bases from J, with 15 bases in between. The CDR3 is 15 amino acids. Germline V gives CDR1 SNHLY, CDR2 FYNNEI. CDR3: CASRLAGGSNSPLHF. CDR3 sequence (DNA): TGTGCCAGCAGGCTGGCGGGGGGAAGTAATTCACCCCTCCACTTT.

V and J are TRBV6-5 and TRBJ2-3, with TRBD2 matching over 7 bases. J lost 2 bases, V lost 8 bases, and 7 bases had no gene match. Per the germline V gene, CDR1 is MNHEY and CDR2 is SVGAGI. The CDR3 loop spans 14 amino acids. The CDR3 protein is CASRLAGDTDTQYF. As DNA, the CDR3 is TGTGCCAGCCGCCTGGCGGGAGACACAGATACGCAGTATTTT.

V is TRBV6-2 or TRBV6-3 and J is TRBJ1-5; maybe TRBD1 (5 bases). Deletions cut 0 bases from V and 5 bases from J, with 17 bases between. Germline CDR1 MNHEY, CDR2 SVGEGT. The CDR3 is 17 residues long. The CDR3 DNA is TGTGCCAGCAGTTACTCGAAAGGGCAGGGAGATGATCAGCCCCAGCATTTT. This sequence encodes CASSYSKGQGDDQPQHF.